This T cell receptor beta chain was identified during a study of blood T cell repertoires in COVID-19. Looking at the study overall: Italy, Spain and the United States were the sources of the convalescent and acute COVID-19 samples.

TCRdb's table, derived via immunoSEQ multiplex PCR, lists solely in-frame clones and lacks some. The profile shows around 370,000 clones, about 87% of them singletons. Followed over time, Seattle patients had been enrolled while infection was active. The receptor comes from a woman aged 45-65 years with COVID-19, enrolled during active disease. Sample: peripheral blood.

The CDR3 loop is CASMFFPEPGYEQYF. The CDR3 nucleotides read TGTGCCAGCATGTTCTTCCCGGAGCCCGGCTACGAGCAGTACTTC. This sequence joins TRBV2 and TRBJ2-7; D is uncertain. CDR1 is SNHLY, CDR2 FYNNEI, per germline. The CDR3 has 15 amino acids. The V end lost 7 bases, the J end lost 3 bases, and 19 bases lay between the germline ends.